The subject of this entry is one T cell receptor beta chain. No antigen is known for it. Using the 5' RACE reads, TCRdb records one entry per CDR3 protein without DNA. This sample contains about 450,000 distinct CDR3 sequences. The sample belongs to a study of T cells expressing NK-cell markers. Study at large: Eight donors were sequenced, seven testing HCMV-seropositive and one testing seronegative. Whole-study results and caveats: These clonotypes, the leaders elsewhere, also led the CD3+CD56-NKG2C+ fraction in a handful of donors.

The CDR3 is 17 amino acids. The germline gives CDR1 SNHLY, CDR2 FYNNEI. Source material: blood T cells: a sorted CD56 or NKG2C T cell subset, CD4+ or CD8+ T cells, or bulk PBMC T cells (not recorded which). This receptor was taken from a woman between 18 and 70 years old in good health. The V call is TRBV2, the J call TRBJ2-2; TCRdb outputs TRBD1, but without DNA this stays unchecked. The CDR3 sequence: CASSPRRMGLGTGELFF.